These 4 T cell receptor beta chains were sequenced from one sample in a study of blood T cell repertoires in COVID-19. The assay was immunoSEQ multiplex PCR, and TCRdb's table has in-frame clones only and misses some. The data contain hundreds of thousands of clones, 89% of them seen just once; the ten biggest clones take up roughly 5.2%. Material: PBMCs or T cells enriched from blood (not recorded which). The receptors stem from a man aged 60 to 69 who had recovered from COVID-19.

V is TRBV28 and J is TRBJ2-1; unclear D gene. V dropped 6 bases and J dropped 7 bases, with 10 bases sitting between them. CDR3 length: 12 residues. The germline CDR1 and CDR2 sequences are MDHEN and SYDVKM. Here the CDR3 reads CASRLIGNEQFF. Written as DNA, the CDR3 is TGTGCCAGCAGACTAATTGGGAATGAGCAGTTCTTC.

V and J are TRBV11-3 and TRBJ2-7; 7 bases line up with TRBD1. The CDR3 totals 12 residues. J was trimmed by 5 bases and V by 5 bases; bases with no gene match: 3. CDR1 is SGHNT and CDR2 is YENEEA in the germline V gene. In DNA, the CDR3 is TGTGCCAGCAGCACCGGGACAGACGAGCAGTACTTC. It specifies CASSTGTDEQYF.

The CDR3 DNA sequence: TGTGCCAGCAGCTTAGGACAGTTAAATGAGCAGTTCTTC. Its translation is CASSLGQLNEQFF. The chain is built from TRBV7-9 and TRBJ2-1; TRBD1 might be the D (5 bases). Trimming took 1 base from V and 7 from J, leaving 8 bases between them. The CDR3 sequence is 13 residues long. From germline, CDR1 is SEHNR and CDR2 FQNEAQ (reference sequence).

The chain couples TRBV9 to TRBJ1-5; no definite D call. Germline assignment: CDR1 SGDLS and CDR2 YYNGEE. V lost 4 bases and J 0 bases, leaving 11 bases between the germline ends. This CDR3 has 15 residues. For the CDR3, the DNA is TGTGCCAGCAGCCCCCGAGGGCTTAGCAATCAGCCCCAGCATTTT. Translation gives CASSPRGLSNQPQHF.